The clone carrying this TCR beta chain was observed many times. The antigen remains unidentified. Germline V CDR1 and CDR2: SGHVS, FNYEAQ. The CDR3 sequence is 15 residues long. V was pared by 2 bases and J by 1 base, with 8 bases between. Two separate time points each saw a draw of around 6.6 milliliters of peripheral blood. The data originate from a study of prognosis after radiotherapy for stage I lung cancer. Study-level information: All of the patients with non-small cell lung cancer, including over 5 who had refused surgery, were considered to be medically inoperable. Findings of the study overall: Tumor-specific reactivity of the expanded TCR clones remained undetermined.

Genomic DNA was the source, and TCR beta CDR3 was amplified from it by two-round multiplex PCR. Every TRBV and TRBJ gene had its own specific primer in first-round PCR. In TCRdb, the multiplex PCR reads were re-called with MiXCR into one record per CDR3 protein. The table shows 17,000 or so distinct CDR3 sequences, with 29% occurring only once. V usage is TRBV7-6 and J usage is TRBJ2-2; D unresolved. Sequenced here: PBMCs, sampled before or after stereotactic body radiation therapy (not recorded which). The sequence was collected from a donor of 50 years or more with non-small cell lung cancer. The CDR3 sequence: CASSLSTGNTGELFF. The CDR3 nucleotides are TGTGCCAGCAGCTTATCCACGGGGAACACCGGGGAGCTGTTTTTT.